The source of this TCR beta chain is a study of cytotoxic CD8 clonotypes in ibrutinib-treated CLL. Study-wide background: The subjects consisted of ten to twelve relapsed/refractory and 15 treatment-naive individuals, with approximately 18 IGHV unmutated.

The junction had 7 bases not matched to a gene; V was cut back by 4 bases and J by 7 bases. This CDR3 comprises 14 residues. Per the germline V gene, CDR1 is LNHDA and CDR2 is SQIVND (reference sequence). About this clone itself: The antigen remains unidentified.

Libraries were prepared by immunoSEQ multiplex PCR; TCRdb keeps only in-frame clonotypes and omits some of them. In the table there are approximately 160,000 clones, 88% of which are singletons. General study findings and limits: An increase in clonality occurred at ibrutinib response, followed by a return toward baseline at progression. Private clonotypes, not public ones, expanded at ibrutinib response.

The TCR comes from a human donor with chronic lymphocytic leukemia. The specimen was PBMCs, collected at disease progression, from a patient treated with ibrutinib. The V and J genes are TRBV19 and TRBJ2-1; the match to TRBD1 covers 7 bases. The DNA of the CDR3 is TGTGCCAGTAGTAGAGGGGGACAGTTGAATGAGCAGTTCTTC. Translated, it gives CASSRGGQLNEQFF.